The next 25 T cell receptor beta chains were all read from a single sample in a study of cytomegalovirus exposure and HLA in healthy donors. This PCR relied on a set of 60 Vbeta primers and 13 Jbeta primers. Sequenced by immunoSEQ multiplex PCR; TCRdb stores in-frame clones only, minus some. The table lists 95,000 to 150,000 clones, roughly 73% of them singletons. Sequenced input: PBMCs. The receptors originated from a man between 60 and 70 years old in good health and CMV-seropositive.

V and J are TRBV10-3 and TRBJ1-2, with 11 bases fitting TRBD1. CDR3 length equals 15 residues. Germline V CDR1 and CDR2: ENHRY, SYGVKD. Trimming at V came to 2 bases and at J to 6 bases, leaving 5 bases not matched to a gene. This CDR3 reads CAISEGQGAADGYTF. CDR3 bases: TGTGCCATCAGTGAGGGACAGGGGGCTGCGGATGGCTACACCTTC.

This rearrangement joins TRBV2 to TRBJ1-3; no firm D call. The germline V and J ends were trimmed by 1 base and 7 bases, with 11 bases remaining between them. From germline, CDR1 is SNHLY and CDR2 FYNNEI. This CDR3 is 14 amino acids long. The CDR3 spells CASSEERRVNTIYF. CDR3 bases: TGTGCCAGCAGTGAAGAGAGGCGGGTTAACACCATATATTTT.

In DNA form, the CDR3 reads TGTGCCAGCAGGGCAGTAGCGCCACTTGGAATCGAGCAGTACTTC. Its translation is CASRAVAPLGIEQYF. J is TRBJ2-7 and V is TRBV2, with D tentatively TRBD2 (5 bases). V was trimmed by 6 bases and J by 6 bases, leaving 21 bases between them. The CDR3 length is 15 residues. Germline loops: CDR1 SNHLY, CDR2 FYNNEI.

The gene calls are TRBV6-4 and TRBJ2-4, with D tentatively TRBD1 (6 bases). The CDR3 totals 15 residues. Trimming cost V 7 bases and J 0 bases, with 13 bases left between them. Germline V gene sequence: CDR1 MRHNA, CDR2 SNTAGT. DNA for the CDR3: TGTGCCAGCACCATGGACAGCCTAGCCAAAAACATTCAGTACTTC. Amino acid sequence: CASTMDSLAKNIQYF.

V usage is TRBV27 and J usage is TRBJ2-1; 10 nucleotides match TRBD2. CDR1 is MNHEY, CDR2 SMNVEV, per germline (reference sequence). V dropped 6 bases and J dropped 4; count of bases not matched to a gene: 6. The CDR3 totals 15 residues. The CDR3 DNA reads TGTGCCAGCAGGCTAGCGGGGGTCCGATACAATGAGCAGTTCTTC. Translating gives CASRLAGVRYNEQFF.

With respect to this clone: Germline is not matched at one junction end, which may reflect a read error. The rearrangement uses TRBV7-9 and TRBJ1-1; the D gene is possibly TRBD1 (5 bases). Germline V lookup: CDR1 SEHNR, CDR2 FQNEAQ (reference sequence). This CDR3 region has 15 residues. CDR3 protein: CSSSPRQTVNTEAFF. CDR3 nucleotide sequence: TGTTCCAGCAGCCCTCGACAGACTGTGAACACTGAAGCTTTCTTT.

This clone is a singleton in its sample. The chain carries TRBV9 and TRBJ2-2; D is perhaps TRBD2 (7 bases). This CDR3 region has 17 residues. Germline V gene data show CDR1 as SGDLS and CDR2 as YYNGEE. Trimming removed 3 bases from V and 5 bases from J, with 20 bases in between. The CDR3 sequence: CASSAGGGGPRTGELFF. CDR3 bases: TGTGCCAGCAGCGCTGGAGGGGGGGGCCCGAGGACCGGGGAGCTGTTTTTT.

A single count supports this clone. The DNA of the CDR3 is TGTGCCAGCAGCTTACAGGGAAATGAGCAGTTCTTC. It translates to CASSLQGNEQFF. The gene calls are TRBV5-5 and TRBJ2-1; D perhaps matches TRBD1 (6 bases). Germline V gene data show CDR1 as SGHKS and CDR2 as YYEKEE (reference sequence). V was clipped by 2 bases and J by 7 bases, with 7 bases between them. The CDR3 covers 12 residues.

The gene calls are TRBV10-3 and TRBJ1-2; D is perhaps TRBD1 (5 bases). V was shortened by 5 bases and J by 5 bases, with 9 bases between the two germline ends. Germline V CDR1 and CDR2: ENHRY, SYGVKD. This CDR3 has 12 amino acids. CDR3 DNA: TGTGCCATCAGTCAGGGCCAGTATGGCTACACCTTC. As protein: CAISQGQYGYTF.

This clone was counted between two and nine times. The V call is TRBV6-1, the J call TRBJ1-1, with D hard to call. Trimming removed 7 bases at V and 5 bases at J, with 17 bases between. The CDR3 has 14 amino acids. Per germline, CDR1 MNHNS and CDR2 SASEGT. The CDR3 loop reads CASNAERWRTEAFF. CDR3 nucleotides: TGTGCCAGCAACGCGGAAAGGTGGCGGACTGAAGCTTTCTTT.

This clone was observed a single time. The chain is built from TRBV2 and TRBJ1-1; 9 bases align to TRBD1. Looked up from germline, CDR1 is SNHLY and CDR2 is FYNNEI. The CDR3 spans 13 residues. J lost 1 base, V lost 8 bases, and 2 bases had no gene match. The CDR3 DNA reads as TGTGCCAGCGGGGGACAGGGGAACACTGAAGCTTTCTTT. It encodes CASGGQGNTEAFF.

About this clone: The conserved final phenylalanine or tryptophan is absent from the CDR3, which likely points to a read error. This chain uses TRBV27 with TRBJ1-6, with D maybe TRBD1 (6 bases). CDR1 and CDR2 (germline): MNHEY, SMNVEV (reference sequence). The CDR3 is 14 amino acids. Trimming cost V 5 bases and J 15 bases, with 20 bases left between them. The CDR3 loop reads CASSPVRPDRRLHL. CDR3 nucleotides: TGTGCCAGCAGTCCGGTTCGCCCCGACAGGCGCCTCCACCTT.

This chain links TRBV6-5 with TRBJ1-2; 8 nucleotides agree with TRBD1. Germline CDR1 MNHEY, CDR2 SVGAGI. The CDR3 has 15 amino acids. V was clipped by 4 bases and J by 0 bases; unmatched bases: 4. The CDR3 region is CASSSTGVPNYGYTF. The CDR3 DNA follows: TGTGCCAGCAGTTCGACAGGGGTCCCTAACTATGGCTACACCTTC.

Only a few counts were recorded for this clone. The chain employs TRBV2 and TRBJ1-1; D is uncertain. The CDR3 contains 13 residues. Trimming took 7 bases from V and 0 from J, leaving 9 bases between them. Germline V gene sequence: CDR1 SNHLY, CDR2 FYNNEI. The CDR3 DNA reads TGTGCCAGCATGAGAGGCCTGAACACTGAAGCTTTCTTT. This translates into CASMRGLNTEAFF.

This rearrangement joins TRBV11-2 to TRBJ2-7; D is uncertain. The germline V and J ends were trimmed by 1 base and 2 bases, with 3 bases remaining between them. The CDR3 runs 12 residues. Germline CDR1 reads SGHAT; CDR2 reads FQNNGV. CDR3 DNA: TGTGCCAGCAGCTTAGTAACCTACGAGCAGTACTTC. This codes for CASSLVTYEQYF.

The rearrangement uses TRBV30 and TRBJ1-1; no firm D call. Germline-derived CDR1 and CDR2 are GTSNPN and SVGIG (reference sequence). The CDR3 consists of 13 residues. Trimming removed 6 bases from V and 9 bases from J, with 20 bases in between. The CDR3 bases are TGTGCCTGCGCTCACCGCACAGAGTTAAAAGCTTTCTTT. It codes for CACAHRTELKAFF.

The rearrangement uses TRBV19 and TRBJ1-5; D possibly corresponds to TRBD1 (5 bases). V lost 6 bases to trimming and J lost 4 bases, with 13 bases between them. Germline CDR1 and CDR2: LNHDA and SQIVND (reference sequence). This CDR3 is 14 amino acids long. Here the CDR3 DNA reads TGTGCCAGTAGGGGGCCTTCCGATAATCAGCCCCAGCATTTT. This translates into CASRGPSDNQPQHF.

The chain carries TRBV6-5 and TRBJ2-3, with D uncertain. V dropped 2 bases and J dropped 4 bases, with 10 bases sitting between them. In germline, CDR1 is MNHEY, CDR2 SVGAGI. The CDR3 is made up of 14 amino acids. The CDR3 spells CASSYGTAADTQYF. In DNA, the CDR3 is TGTGCCAGCAGTTACGGTACGGCGGCAGATACGCAGTATTTT.

The chain joins TRBV9 to TRBJ1-3; D not resolved. Trimming removed 2 bases at V and 7 bases at J, with 7 bases between. The CDR3 has 12 amino acids. CDR1 and CDR2 from the germline V gene are SGDLS and YYNGEE. The CDR3 spells CASSVQWNTIYF. In nucleotides, the CDR3 is TGTGCCAGCAGCGTTCAGTGGAACACCATATATTTT.

J is TRBJ2-7 and V is TRBV15; TRBD1 aligns across 7 bases. CDR1 is LNHNV, CDR2 YYDKDF, per germline (reference sequence). The CDR3 runs 14 residues. J gave up 3 bases and V 3 bases, and 5 bases lay outside the gene matches. The CDR3 coding sequence is TGTGCCACCAGCAGCCGGGACAGCCACTACGAGCAGTACTTC. Amino acids: CATSSRDSHYEQYF.

The V and J genes are TRBV19 and TRBJ1-1; 8 bases line up with TRBD1. Germline CDR1 LNHDA, CDR2 SQIVND (reference sequence). J lost 5 bases, V lost 5 bases, and 7 bases had no gene match. This CDR3 has 14 residues. The CDR3 coding sequence is TGTGCCAGTAGTCAACAGGGGGTAGGTACTGAAGCTTTCTTT. Translating it yields CASSQQGVGTEAFF.

This clone was detected only a few times. The chain recombines TRBV19 with TRBJ1-6, with 7 bases matching TRBD1. J was trimmed by 0 bases and V by 7 bases; bases with no gene match: 3. The length of the CDR3 is 15 residues. Germline values: CDR1 LNHDA, CDR2 SQIVND (reference sequence). CDR3 coding DNA: TGTGCCAGTAAGGGACAGTTCTCCTATAATTCACCCCTCCACTTT. This sequence encodes CASKGQFSYNSPLHF.

This clone was counted only a few times. V is TRBV5-1 and J is TRBJ2-3, with 7 nucleotides matching TRBD1. CDR1 is SGHRS, CDR2 YFSETQ, per germline. Germline trimming cut 7 bases from V and 4 bases from J; bases unmatched to any gene: 9. The CDR3 consists of 14 residues. CDR3 in amino acids: CASSMTGFADTQYF. The DNA of the CDR3 is TGCGCCAGCTCAATGACAGGGTTCGCAGATACGCAGTATTTT.

There are a few counts of this clone. CDR3 loop: CASSPGQGLDEQFF. In nucleotides, the CDR3 is TGCGCCAGCAGCCCGGGACAGGGGTTAGATGAGCAGTTCTTC. This chain uses TRBV5-1 with TRBJ2-1, with 10 bases identical to TRBD1. After removal of 4 bases from V and 8 bases from J, the junction contained 6 bases not matched to a gene. CDR3 length: 14 residues. From germline, CDR1 is SGHRS and CDR2 YFSETQ.

This chain uses TRBV11-3 with TRBJ2-2; the D gene is possibly TRBD2 (6 bases). The germline CDR1 and CDR2 sequences are SGHNT and YENEEA. The CDR3 has 15 amino acids. Trimming left V 1 base short and J 6 bases short, with 12 bases between. The CDR3, as DNA: TGTGCCAGCAGCTTAGTAGGACCGGGGGCCGGGGAGCTGTTTTTT. This translates into CASSLVGPGAGELFF.